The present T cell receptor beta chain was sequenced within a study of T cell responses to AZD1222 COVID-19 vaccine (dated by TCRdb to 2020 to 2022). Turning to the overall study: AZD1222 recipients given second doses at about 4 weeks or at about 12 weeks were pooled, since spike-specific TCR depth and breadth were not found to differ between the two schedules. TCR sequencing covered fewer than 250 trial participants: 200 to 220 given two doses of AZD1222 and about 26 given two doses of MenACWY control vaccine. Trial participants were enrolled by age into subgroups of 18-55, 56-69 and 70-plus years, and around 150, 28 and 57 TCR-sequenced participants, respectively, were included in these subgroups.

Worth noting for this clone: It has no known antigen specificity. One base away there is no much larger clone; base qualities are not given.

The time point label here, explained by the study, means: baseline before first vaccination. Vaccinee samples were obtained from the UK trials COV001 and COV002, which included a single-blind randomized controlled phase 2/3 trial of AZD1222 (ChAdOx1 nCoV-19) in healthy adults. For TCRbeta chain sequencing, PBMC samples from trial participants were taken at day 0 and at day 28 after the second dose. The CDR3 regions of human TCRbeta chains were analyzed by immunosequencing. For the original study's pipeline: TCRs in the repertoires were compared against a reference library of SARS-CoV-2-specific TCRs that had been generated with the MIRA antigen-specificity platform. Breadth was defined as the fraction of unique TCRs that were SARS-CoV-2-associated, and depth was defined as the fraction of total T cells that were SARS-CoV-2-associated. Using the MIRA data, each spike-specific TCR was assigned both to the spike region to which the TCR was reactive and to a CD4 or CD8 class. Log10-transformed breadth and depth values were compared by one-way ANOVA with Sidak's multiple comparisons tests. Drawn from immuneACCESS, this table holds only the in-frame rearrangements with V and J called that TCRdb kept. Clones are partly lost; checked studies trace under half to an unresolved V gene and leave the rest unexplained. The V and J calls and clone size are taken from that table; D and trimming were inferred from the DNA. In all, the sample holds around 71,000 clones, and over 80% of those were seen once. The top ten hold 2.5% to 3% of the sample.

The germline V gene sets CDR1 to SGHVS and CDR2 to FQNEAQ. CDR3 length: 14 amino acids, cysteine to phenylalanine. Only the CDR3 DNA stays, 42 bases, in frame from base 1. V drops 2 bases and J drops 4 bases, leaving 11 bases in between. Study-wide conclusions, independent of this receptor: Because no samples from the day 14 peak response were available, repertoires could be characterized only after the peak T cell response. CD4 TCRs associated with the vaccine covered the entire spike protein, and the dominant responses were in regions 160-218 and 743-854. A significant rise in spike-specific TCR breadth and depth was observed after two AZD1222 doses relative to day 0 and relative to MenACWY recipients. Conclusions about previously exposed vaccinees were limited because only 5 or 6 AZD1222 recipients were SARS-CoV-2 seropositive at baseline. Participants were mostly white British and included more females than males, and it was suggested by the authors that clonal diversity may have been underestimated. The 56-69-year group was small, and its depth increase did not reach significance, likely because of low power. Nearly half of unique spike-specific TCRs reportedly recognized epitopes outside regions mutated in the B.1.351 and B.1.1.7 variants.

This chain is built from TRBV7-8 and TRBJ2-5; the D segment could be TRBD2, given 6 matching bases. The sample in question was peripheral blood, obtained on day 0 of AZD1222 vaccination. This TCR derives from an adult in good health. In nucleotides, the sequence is TGTGCCAGCAGCTTACTGACTAGTATAGAGACCCAGTACTTC. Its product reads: CASSLLTSIETQYF.